These 10 T cell receptor beta chains came from one sample sequenced in a study of early T cells in non-severe SARS-CoV-2 infection. TCRdb processed the 5' RACE reads anew with MiXCR; each CDR3 protein has one entry. The profile shows over 55,000 distinct CDR3 sequences, around 13% of them singletons. Sequenced material: whole blood. These receptors originate from an adult who was a healthcare worker with PCR-confirmed SARS-CoV-2 infection or an uninfected control (not recorded which).

The chain couples TRBV19 to TRBJ2-1, with TRBD2 identical over 12 bases. The CDR3 is 15 amino acids. CDR1 is LNHDA and CDR2 is SQIVND in the germline V gene (reference sequence). Losses at the gene ends were 6 bases for V and 6 bases for J; bases not matched to a gene: 6. CDR3 DNA sequence: TGTGCCAGTAGGTCGACTAGCGGGAGTTTCAATGAGCAGTTCTTC. Residues: CASRSTSGSFNEQFF.

This clonotype was recorded at least ten times. The rearrangement links TRBV20-1 to TRBJ2-1, with 15 bases fitting TRBD2. From germline, CDR1 is DFQATT and CDR2 SNEGSKA (reference sequence). After removal of 5 bases from V and 0 bases from J, the junction contained 5 bases not matched to a gene. CDR3 length: 17 amino acids. CDR3: CSAAGTSGRSSYNEQFF. The CDR3 DNA follows: TGCAGTGCTGCCGGGACTAGCGGGAGGAGCTCCTACAATGAGCAGTTCTTC.

This clonotype was seen more than once but under ten times. The chain joins TRBV7-2 to TRBJ2-7; 7 nucleotides line up with TRBD1. Trimming removed 2 bases from V and 6 bases from J; junction bases left unmatched: 10. This CDR3 is built from 15 residues. Germline lookup yields CDR1 SGHTA and CDR2 FQGNSA. The CDR3, as DNA: TGTGCCAGCAGCTTAATTTGGACAGGCGACTCCGAGCAGTACTTC. Residues: CASSLIWTGDSEQYF.

The chain uses TRBV9 and TRBJ1-5; possibly TRBD1 for D (5 bases). Germline V gene lookup returns CDR1 SGDLS and CDR2 YYNGEE. There are 14 residues in the CDR3. V lost 0 bases and J lost 6, with 10 bases in between. The CDR3: CASSVAPRAQPQHF. DNA for the CDR3: TGTGCCAGCAGCGTAGCGCCCAGGGCTCAGCCCCAGCATTTT.

Sample share makes this clonotype medium-sized. V and J are TRBV29-1 and TRBJ2-3; 10 bases map to TRBD1. Germline V gene sequence: CDR1 SQVTM, CDR2 ANQGSEA. With V trimmed by 7 bases and J by 4 bases, 8 bases remained unmatched. The CDR3 runs to 14 residues. The CDR3, as DNA: TGCAGCGGAAGGACGGGACAGGGGCCAGATACGCAGTATTTT. It codes for CSGRTGQGPDTQYF.

This clonotype has only a few counts. The chain employs TRBV4-2 and TRBJ1-4; TRBD1 is a possible D gene (5 bases). V gave up 0 bases and J gave up 0 bases, with 17 bases separating them. The CDR3 extends over 19 amino acids. The germline gives CDR1 LGHNA, CDR2 YNFKEQ. DNA for the CDR3: TGTGCCAGCAGCCAAGAGGGCTTGAGGGGACCTGCAACTAATGAAAAACTGTTTTTT. It translates to CASSQEGLRGPATNEKLFF.

The table lists this clonotype with many counts. CDR3 loop: CASSLGGDQPQHF. The CDR3 DNA is TGTGCCAGCAGCTTAGGGGGGGACCAGCCCCAGCATTTT. V usage is TRBV13 and J usage is TRBJ1-5, with D perhaps matching TRBD1 (5 bases). Germline CDR1 is PRHDT and CDR2 is FYEKMQ (reference sequence). The V end lost 0 bases, the J end lost 7 bases, and 7 bases lay between the germline ends. This CDR3 contains 13 residues.

The rearrangement uses TRBV5-1 and TRBJ2-5; D uncertain. Trimming left V 0 bases short and J 5 bases short, with 11 bases between. CDR3 length: 14 residues. From germline, CDR1 is SGHRS and CDR2 YFSETQ. In DNA, the CDR3 is TGCGCCAGCAGCTTGGGGCTAGTTCAGGAGACCCAGTACTTC. This gives the protein CASSLGLVQETQYF.

This clonotype was counted at least ten times. The V gene is TRBV13, the J gene TRBJ2-6, with D maybe TRBD1 (5 bases). This CDR3 is 19 amino acids long. Per the germline V gene, CDR1 is PRHDT and CDR2 is FYEKMQ (reference sequence). V lost 3 bases and J lost 2, with 20 bases in between. Here the CDR3 DNA reads TGTGCCAGCAGCTTTAGACCCGGATATAAAGGGGCTGGGGCCAACGTCCTGACTTTC. It specifies CASSFRPGYKGAGANVLTF.

This clonotype showed up many times. The chain joins TRBV7-3 to TRBJ2-5; a weak D match, TRBD2 (5 bases). Germline V gene sequence: CDR1 SGHTA, CDR2 FQGTGA. This CDR3 is built from 14 residues. V lost 5 bases, J lost 2 bases, and 12 bases lay in between. The CDR3, as DNA: TGTGCCAGCAGCACTCGGGGTCCTCAAGAGACCCAGTACTTC. This gives the protein CASSTRGPQETQYF.